These 5 T cell receptor beta chains came from one sample sequenced in a study of CD8+CD57+ T cells in acquired aplastic anemia. Genomic DNA constituted the template upon which TCR beta VDJ and CDR3 profiling was performed. TCRdb reanalysed the reads using MiXCR and keeps one entry per CDR3 protein. This sample carries hundreds of thousands of distinct CDR3 sequences, 65% to 80% of them seen once, and the ten largest clones take 3% to 5%. Sequencing was performed on sorted CD4+, CD8+, or CD8+CD57+ T cells (not recorded which) from PBMCs. These receptors all come from a human donor in good health, serving as a control.

Details on this clonotype: Mismatch with germline at one junction end may stem from a read error. The chain is built from TRBV19 and TRBJ1-6; unclear D gene. CDR1 and CDR2 from the germline V gene are LNHDA and SQIVND (reference sequence). The CDR3 covers 13 residues. In nucleotides, the CDR3 is TGTGCCAGTAGTCCCGCGCGGAATTCACCCCTCTACTTT. The encoded protein is CASSPARNSPLYF.

The table lists this clonotype with many counts. This rearrangement joins TRBV6-6 to TRBJ1-1; D is unresolved. CDR1 and CDR2 (germline): MNHNY, SVGAGI (reference sequence). The CDR3 contains 13 residues. Trimming left V 3 bases short and J 2 bases short, with 7 bases between. CDR3 sequence (DNA): TGTGCCAGCAGTTATCTAGAAAACACTGAAGCTTTCTTT. Protein: CASSYLENTEAFF.

This clonotype has a handful of counts. The chain recombines TRBV30 with TRBJ2-5; D gene uncertain. CDR3 length: 13 amino acids. V dropped 5 bases and J dropped 1 base, with 11 bases sitting between them. Germline V gene sequence: CDR1 GTSNPN, CDR2 SVGIG (reference sequence). The CDR3 loop is CAWGAQIQETQYF. The CDR3 DNA follows: TGTGCCTGGGGCGCCCAGATCCAAGAGACCCAGTACTTC.

As concerns this clonotype: One end of the junction does not line up with germline, which may come from a read error. The chain combines TRBV7-2 with TRBJ2-7, with D possibly TRBD2 on 6 matching bases. The CDR3 length is 14 residues. Germline values: CDR1 SGHTA, CDR2 FQGNSA. CDR3 region: CASSFRGFSTLGSF. The CDR3 nucleotides read TGTGCCAGCAGCTTTCGGGGGTTCTCCACCTTGGGTTCGTTC.

The chain uses TRBV7-9 and TRBJ1-1; D perhaps matches TRBD1 (6 bases). Trimming cost V 5 bases and J 0 bases, with 10 bases left between them. Per germline, CDR1 SEHNR and CDR2 FQNEAQ (reference sequence). The CDR3 is made up of 14 amino acids. The CDR3, as DNA: TGTGCCAGCAGCGTGGGACACGTGAACACTGAAGCTTTCTTT. It codes for CASSVGHVNTEAFF.